This T cell receptor beta chain was identified in a study of blood T cell repertoires in COVID-19. On the study more broadly: Samples representing acute and convalescent COVID-19 were sourced from the United States, Italy and Spain. Sample material is recorded as cDNA or gDNA derived from T cells, B-cell-depleted T cells, or PBMCs.

With V trimmed by 3 bases and J by 6 bases, 10 bases remained unmatched. Germline lookup yields CDR1 SGHNT and CDR2 YYREEE (reference sequence). CDR3 size: 16 residues. Per the original data handling: By means of reference gene primer amplification, nucleated cell counts were estimated. Sequenced by immunoSEQ multiplex PCR; TCRdb stores in-frame clones only, minus some. The V and J calls and the clone size are those of that table, but D and trimming were determined from the DNA. This repertoire shows more than 200,000 clones, 80% to 90% found once; its top ten account for roughly 7.6%. This clone came up a few times.

Sequencing used peripheral blood. The chain is built from TRBV5-4 and TRBJ2-5, with 11 bases that match TRBD2. This clonotype was sampled from a woman aged 45-59 years with acute or convalescent COVID-19. DNA of the CDR3: TGTGCCAGCAGCTCCAGAGTAGCGGGAGGGCCACAGACCCAGTACTTC. The encoded protein is CASSSRVAGGPQTQYF.